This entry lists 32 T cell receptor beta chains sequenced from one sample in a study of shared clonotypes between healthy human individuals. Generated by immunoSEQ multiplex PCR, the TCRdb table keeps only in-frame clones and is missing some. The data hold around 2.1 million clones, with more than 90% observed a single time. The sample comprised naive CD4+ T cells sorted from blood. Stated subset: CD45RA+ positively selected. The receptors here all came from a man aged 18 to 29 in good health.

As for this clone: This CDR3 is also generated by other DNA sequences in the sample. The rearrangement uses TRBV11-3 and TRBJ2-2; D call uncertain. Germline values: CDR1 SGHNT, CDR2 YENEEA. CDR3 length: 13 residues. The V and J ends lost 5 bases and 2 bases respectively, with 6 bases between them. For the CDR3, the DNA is TGTGCCAGCAGCCCGGGTAACACCGGGGAGCTGTTTTTT. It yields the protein CASSPGNTGELFF.

Here the CDR3 DNA reads TGTGCCATCAGGGACGCGGGGGGCCGCACAGATACGCAGTATTTT. Translation: CAIRDAGGRTDTQYF. This chain connects TRBV10-3 to TRBJ2-3, with TRBD2 identical over 8 bases. The J segment lost 1 base and the V segment lost 6 bases, leaving 6 bases of the junction unmatched. The length of the CDR3 is 15 residues. Per germline, CDR1 ENHRY and CDR2 SYGVKD.

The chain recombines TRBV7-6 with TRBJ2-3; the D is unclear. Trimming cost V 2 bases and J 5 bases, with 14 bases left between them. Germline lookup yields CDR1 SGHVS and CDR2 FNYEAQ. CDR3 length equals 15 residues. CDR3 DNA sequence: TGTGCCAGCAGCTTATGGCTAAGTCTAGGAGATACGCAGTATTTT. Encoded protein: CASSLWLSLGDTQYF.

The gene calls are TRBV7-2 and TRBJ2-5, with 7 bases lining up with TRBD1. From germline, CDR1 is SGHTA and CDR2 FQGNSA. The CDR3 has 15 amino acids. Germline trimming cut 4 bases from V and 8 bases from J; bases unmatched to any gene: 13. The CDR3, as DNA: TGTGCCAGCAGCTCTCGACAGGGTGGTTATGGAACCCAGTACTTC. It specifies CASSSRQGGYGTQYF.

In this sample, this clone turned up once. The CDR3 spells CASSMDRGQGETQYF. In DNA, the CDR3 is TGTGCCAGCAGCATGGACAGGGGGCAGGGGGAGACCCAGTACTTC. The chain employs TRBV7-6 and TRBJ2-5; 11 nucleotides line up with TRBD1. The V and J ends lost 5 bases and 5 bases, in that order; junction bases with no gene match: 7. Germline values: CDR1 SGHVS, CDR2 FNYEAQ. This CDR3 is 15 amino acids long.

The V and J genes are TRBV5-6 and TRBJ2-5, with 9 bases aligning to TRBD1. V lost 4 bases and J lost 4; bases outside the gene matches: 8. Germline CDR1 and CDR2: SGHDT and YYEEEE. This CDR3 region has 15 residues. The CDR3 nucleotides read TGTGCCAGCAGCAACTCCGGGACAGGGAGAGAGACCCAGTACTTC. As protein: CASSNSGTGRETQYF.

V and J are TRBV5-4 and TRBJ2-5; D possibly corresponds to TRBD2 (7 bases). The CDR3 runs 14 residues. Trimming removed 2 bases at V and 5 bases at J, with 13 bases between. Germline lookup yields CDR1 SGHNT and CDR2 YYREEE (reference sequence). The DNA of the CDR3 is TGTGCCAGCAGCTTAACGGGGGGCCCGGAGACCCAGTACTTC. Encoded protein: CASSLTGGPETQYF.

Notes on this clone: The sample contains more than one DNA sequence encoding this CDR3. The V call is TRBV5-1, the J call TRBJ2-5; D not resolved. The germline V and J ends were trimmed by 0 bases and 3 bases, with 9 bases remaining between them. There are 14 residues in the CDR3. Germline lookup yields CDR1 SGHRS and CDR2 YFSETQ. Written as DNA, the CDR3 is TGCGCCAGCAGCTTGGTTTTGGGGAAAGAGACCCAGTACTTC. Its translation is CASSLVLGKETQYF. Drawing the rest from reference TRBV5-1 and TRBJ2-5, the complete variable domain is KAGVTQTPRYLIKTRGQQVTLSCSPISGHRSVSWYQQTPGQGLQFLFEYFSETQRNKGNFPGRFSGRQFSNSRSEMNVSTLELGDSALYLCASSLVLGKETQYFGPGTRLLVL.

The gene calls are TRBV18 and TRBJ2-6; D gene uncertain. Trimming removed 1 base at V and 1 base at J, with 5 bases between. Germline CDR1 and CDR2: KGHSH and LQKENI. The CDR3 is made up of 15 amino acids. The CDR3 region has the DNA TGTGCCAGCTCACCACGGGAATCTGGGGCCAACGTCCTGACTTTC. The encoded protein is CASSPRESGANVLTF.

CDR3 in amino acids: CASSFPGVGQEQYF. CDR3 bases: TGTGCCAGCAGCTTTCCAGGGGTGGGTCAGGAGCAGTACTTC. The chain carries TRBV7-9 and TRBJ2-7; D is possibly TRBD1 (6 bases). Between the trimmed V and J ends, which lost 3 bases and 7 bases, there was a span of 16 bases. The CDR3 loop spans 14 amino acids. The germline gives CDR1 SEHNR, CDR2 FQNEAQ (reference sequence).

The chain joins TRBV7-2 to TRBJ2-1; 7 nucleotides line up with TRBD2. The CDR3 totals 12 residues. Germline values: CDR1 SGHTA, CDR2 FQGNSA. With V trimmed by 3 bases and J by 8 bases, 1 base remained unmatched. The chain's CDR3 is CASSFRGDEQFF. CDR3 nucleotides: TGTGCCAGCAGCTTCCGGGGGGATGAGCAGTTCTTC.

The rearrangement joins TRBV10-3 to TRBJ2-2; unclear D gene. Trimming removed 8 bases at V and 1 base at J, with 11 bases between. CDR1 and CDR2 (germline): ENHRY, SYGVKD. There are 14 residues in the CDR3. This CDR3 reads CAIHRTGNTGELFF. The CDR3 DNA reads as TGTGCCATCCACCGGACGGGGAACACCGGGGAGCTGTTTTTT.

The CDR3 protein is CASSGGGTSGYNEQFF. The CDR3 coding sequence is TGTGCCAGCAGCGGGGGTGGGACTAGCGGATACAATGAGCAGTTCTTC. The V call is TRBV5-4, the J call TRBJ2-1; 11 bases agree with TRBD2. Germline V lookup: CDR1 SGHNT, CDR2 YYREEE (reference sequence). Unmatched junction bases numbered 7, after V lost 4 bases and J lost 4 bases. The CDR3 contains 16 residues.

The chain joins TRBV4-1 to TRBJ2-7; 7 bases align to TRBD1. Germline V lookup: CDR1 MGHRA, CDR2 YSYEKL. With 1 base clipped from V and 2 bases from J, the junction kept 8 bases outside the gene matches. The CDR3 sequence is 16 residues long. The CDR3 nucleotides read TGCGCCAGCAGCCAAGTGACTCGGACAGGTACCTACGAGCAGTACTTC. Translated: CASSQVTRTGTYEQYF.

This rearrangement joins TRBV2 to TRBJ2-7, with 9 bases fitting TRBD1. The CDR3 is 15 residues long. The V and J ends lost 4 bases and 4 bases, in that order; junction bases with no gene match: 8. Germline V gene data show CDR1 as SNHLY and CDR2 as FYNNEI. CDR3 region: CASSATGTGMYEQYF. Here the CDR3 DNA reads TGTGCCAGCAGTGCCACCGGGACAGGGATGTACGAGCAGTACTTC.

CDR3 loop: CATADWSSYEQYF. As DNA, the CDR3 is TGTGCCACTGCGGACTGGAGCTCCTACGAGCAGTACTTC. The chain recombines TRBV7-2 with TRBJ2-7, with D perhaps TRBD2 (5 bases). Germline CDR1 and CDR2: SGHTA and FQGNSA. Trimming took 10 bases from V and 0 from J, leaving 13 bases between them. The CDR3 is 13 residues long.

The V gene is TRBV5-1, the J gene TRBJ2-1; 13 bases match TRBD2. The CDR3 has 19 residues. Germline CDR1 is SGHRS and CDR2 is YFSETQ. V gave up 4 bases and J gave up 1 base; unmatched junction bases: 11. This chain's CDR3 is CASSPRPGLAGFSYNEQFF. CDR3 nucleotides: TGCGCCAGCAGCCCGAGACCGGGACTAGCGGGATTTTCCTACAATGAGCAGTTCTTC.

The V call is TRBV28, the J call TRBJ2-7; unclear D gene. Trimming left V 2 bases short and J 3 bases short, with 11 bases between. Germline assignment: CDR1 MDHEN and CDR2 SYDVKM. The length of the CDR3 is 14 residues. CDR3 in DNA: TGTGCCAGCAGTTTAGTGGGCTTTGGCTACGAGCAGTACTTC. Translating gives CASSLVGFGYEQYF.

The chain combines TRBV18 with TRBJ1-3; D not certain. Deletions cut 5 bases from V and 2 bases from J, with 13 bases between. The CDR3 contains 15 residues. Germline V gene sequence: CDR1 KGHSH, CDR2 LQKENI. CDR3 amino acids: CASSDLADTGNTIYF. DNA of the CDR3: TGTGCCAGCTCAGATTTGGCAGACACTGGAAACACCATATATTTT.

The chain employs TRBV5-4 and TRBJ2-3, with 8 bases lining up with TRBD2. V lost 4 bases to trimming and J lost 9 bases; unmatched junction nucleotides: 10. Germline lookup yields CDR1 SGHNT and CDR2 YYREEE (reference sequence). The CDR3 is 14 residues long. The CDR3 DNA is TGTGCCAGCAGCCACGGGACTAGTAGTTTCACGCAGTATTTT. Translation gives CASSHGTSSFTQYF.

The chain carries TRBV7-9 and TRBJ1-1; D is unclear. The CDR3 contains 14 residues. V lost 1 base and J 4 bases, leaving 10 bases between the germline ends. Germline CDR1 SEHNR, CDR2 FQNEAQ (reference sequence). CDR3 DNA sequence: TGTGCCAGCAGCTTAGACTCAATGCGCACTGAAGCTTTCTTT. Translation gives CASSLDSMRTEAFF. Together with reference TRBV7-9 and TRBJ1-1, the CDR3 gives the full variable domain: DTGVSQNPRHKITKRGQNVTFRCDPISEHNRLYWYRQTLGQGPEFLTYFQNEAQLEKSRLLSDRFSAERPKGSFSTLEIQRTEQGDSAMYLCASSLDSMRTEAFFGQGTRLTVV.

Here the CDR3 DNA reads TGCGCCAGCAGCCAAGATGAGGGGACCCAGTACTTC. Encoded protein: CASSQDEGTQYF. V gene TRBV4-1 combines with J gene TRBJ2-5, with a possible D match to TRBD2 (5 bases). CDR3 length: 12 amino acids. Trimming took 0 bases from V and 7 from J, leaving 6 bases between them. From germline, CDR1 is MGHRA and CDR2 YSYEKL.

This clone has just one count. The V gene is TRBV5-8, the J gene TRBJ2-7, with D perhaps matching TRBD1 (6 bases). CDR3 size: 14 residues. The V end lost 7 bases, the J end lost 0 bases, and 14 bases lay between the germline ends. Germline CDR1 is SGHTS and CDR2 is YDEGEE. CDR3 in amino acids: CASGTNNFSYEQYF. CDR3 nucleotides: TGTGCCAGCGGGACAAACAACTTCTCCTACGAGCAGTACTTC.

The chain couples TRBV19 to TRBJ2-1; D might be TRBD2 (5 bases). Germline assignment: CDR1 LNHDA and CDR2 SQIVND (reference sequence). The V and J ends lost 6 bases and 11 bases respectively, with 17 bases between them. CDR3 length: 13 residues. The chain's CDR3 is CASSDVREGQQFF. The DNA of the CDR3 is TGTGCCAGTAGCGACGTTCGTGAGGGCCAGCAGTTCTTC.

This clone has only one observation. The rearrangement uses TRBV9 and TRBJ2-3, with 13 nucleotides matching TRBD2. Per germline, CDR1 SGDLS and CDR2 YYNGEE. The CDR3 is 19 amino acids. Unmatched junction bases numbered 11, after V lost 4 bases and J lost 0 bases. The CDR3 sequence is CASSPTRTSGGPSTDTQYF. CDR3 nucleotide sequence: TGTGCCAGCAGCCCTACCCGGACTAGCGGGGGTCCTAGCACAGATACGCAGTATTTT.

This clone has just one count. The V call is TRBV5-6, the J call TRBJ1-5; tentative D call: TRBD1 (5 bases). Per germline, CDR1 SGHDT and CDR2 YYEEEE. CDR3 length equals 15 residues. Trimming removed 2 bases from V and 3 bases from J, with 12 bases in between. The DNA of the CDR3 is TGTGCCAGCAGCTTCCTAAGGGACCTCAATCAGCCCCAGCATTTT. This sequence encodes CASSFLRDLNQPQHF.

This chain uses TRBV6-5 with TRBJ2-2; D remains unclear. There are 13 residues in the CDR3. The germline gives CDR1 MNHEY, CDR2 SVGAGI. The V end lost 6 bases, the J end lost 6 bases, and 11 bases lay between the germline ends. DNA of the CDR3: TGTGCCAGCAGCCCCCCGTTGCCCGGGGAGCTGTTTTTT. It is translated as CASSPPLPGELFF.

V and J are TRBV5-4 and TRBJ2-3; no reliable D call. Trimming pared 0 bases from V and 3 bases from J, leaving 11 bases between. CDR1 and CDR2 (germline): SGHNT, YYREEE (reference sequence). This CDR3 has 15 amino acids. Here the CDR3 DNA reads TGTGCCAGCAGCTTGGGATCAGGCCCTACAGATACGCAGTATTTT. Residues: CASSLGSGPTDTQYF.

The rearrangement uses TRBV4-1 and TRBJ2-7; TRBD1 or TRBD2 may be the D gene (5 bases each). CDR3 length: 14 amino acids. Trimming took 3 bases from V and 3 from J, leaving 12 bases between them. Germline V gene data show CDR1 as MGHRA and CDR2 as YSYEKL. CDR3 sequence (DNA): TGCGCCAGCAGCCAGGTTCATGGGGGCTACGAGCAGTACTTC. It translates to CASSQVHGGYEQYF.

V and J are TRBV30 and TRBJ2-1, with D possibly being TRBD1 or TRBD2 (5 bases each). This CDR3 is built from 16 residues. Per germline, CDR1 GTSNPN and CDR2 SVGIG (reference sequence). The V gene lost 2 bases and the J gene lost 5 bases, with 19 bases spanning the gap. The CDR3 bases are TGTGCCTGGAGTAATAAAATCCCCGGGGCCAACAATGAGCAGTTCTTC. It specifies CAWSNKIPGANNEQFF.

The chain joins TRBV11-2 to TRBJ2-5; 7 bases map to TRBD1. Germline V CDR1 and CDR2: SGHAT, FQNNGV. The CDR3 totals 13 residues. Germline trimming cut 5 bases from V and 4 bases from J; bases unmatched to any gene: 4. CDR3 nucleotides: TGTGCCAGCAGCGCTACAGGGGCAGAGACCCAGTACTTC. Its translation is CASSATGAETQYF.

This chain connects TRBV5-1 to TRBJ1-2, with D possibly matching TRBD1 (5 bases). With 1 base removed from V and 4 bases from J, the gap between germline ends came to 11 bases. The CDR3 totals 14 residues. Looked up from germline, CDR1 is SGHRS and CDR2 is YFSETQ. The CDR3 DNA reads TGCGCCAGCAGCTTGTCAGGGTTTAGCTATGGCTACACCTTC. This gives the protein CASSLSGFSYGYTF.